This T cell receptor (beta chain) is drawn from a study of Tregs in tolerant kidney transplant recipients. The study, taken as a whole, reports: No direct test of biological reproducibility was done here.

Method: immunoSEQ multiplex PCR; TCRdb's copy keeps in-frame clones and lacks some. Of roughly 46,000 clones in the sample, 75% to 95% were seen once. Worth noting for this clone: Its specificity is unknown.

Sequenced sample: Tregs from blood. The TCR sequence derives from a human donor in good health.

The DNA of the CDR3 is TGTGCCAGCAGAAAGGGGTGGGGCACCTTTAATGAAAAACTGTTTTTT. Protein product: CASRKGWGTFNEKLFF. The rearrangement joins TRBV7-8 to TRBJ1-4; TRBD1 might be the D (5 bases). The ends were cut back, 6 bases at V and 4 bases at J, with 18 bases in the middle. This CDR3 contains 16 residues. Germline CDR1 and CDR2: SGHVS and FQNEAQ.